Shown below are 26 T cell receptor beta chains from a single sample sequenced in a study of shared clonotypes between healthy human individuals. Data came from immunoSEQ multiplex PCR; TCRdb stores just in-frame clones and leaves some out. This table has roughly 2.5 million clones, about 92% appearing once. The sample was naive CD4+ T cells sorted from blood. Subset indicated: CD45RA+ positively selected. The source of these receptors is a man between 18 and 35 years old in good health.

This clone has a handful of counts. For the CDR3, the DNA is TGTGCCAGCAGCTTTGGTAATTCACCCCTCCACTTT. Protein product: CASSFGNSPLHF. The genes are TRBV7-9 and TRBJ1-6; D unclear. Trimming left V 3 bases short and J 6 bases short, with 3 bases between. The germline V gene has CDR1 SEHNR and CDR2 FQNEAQ (reference sequence). This CDR3 region has 12 residues.

The chain carries TRBV28 and TRBJ1-2; D possibly corresponds to TRBD1 (6 bases). Trimming took 6 bases from V and 2 from J, leaving 19 bases between them. The germline V gene has CDR1 MDHEN and CDR2 SYDVKM. The CDR3 contains 16 residues. CDR3 nucleotides: TGTGCCAGCAGCCCTCCTTTCGCCCAGGGGAACTATGGCTACACCTTC. Protein sequence: CASSPPFAQGNYGYTF.

The chain uses TRBV27 and TRBJ2-1, with 7 bases lining up with TRBD1. Germline CDR1 and CDR2: MNHEY and SMNVEV (reference sequence). V shed 4 bases and J 4 bases; nucleotides not matched to a gene: 10. This CDR3 is built from 16 residues. CDR3 loop: CASSSVDRVRYNEQFF. The CDR3 DNA reads TGTGCCAGCAGTTCCGTAGACAGGGTCAGGTACAATGAGCAGTTCTTC.

As for this clone: Different DNA sequences within this sample yield the same CDR3. This chain uses TRBV7-2 with TRBJ1-2, with 11 nucleotides matching TRBD1. Germline CDR1 reads SGHTA; CDR2 reads FQGNSA. V gave up 5 bases and J gave up 2 bases; unmatched junction bases: 1. The CDR3 sequence is 14 residues long. The DNA for the CDR3 is TGTGCCAGCAGCCGGACAGGGGGCAACTATGGCTACACCTTC. This codes for CASSRTGGNYGYTF. Supplemented by reference TRBV7-2 and TRBJ1-2, the full variable domain reads GAGVSQSPSNKVTEKGKDVELRCDPISGHTALYWYRQSLGQGLEFLIYFQGNSAPDKSGLPSDRFSAERTGGSVSTLTIQRTQQEDSAVYLCASSRTGGNYGYTFGSGTRLTVV.

The CDR3 nucleotides read TGTGCCAGCGCGTTGGGGCGGAATCAGCCCCAGCATTTT. This encodes CASALGRNQPQHF. The V call is TRBV19, the J call TRBJ1-5, with a possible D match to TRBD1 (5 bases). This CDR3 has 13 residues. With 9 bases removed from V and 4 bases from J, the gap between germline ends came to 13 bases. In germline, CDR1 is LNHDA, CDR2 SQIVND (reference sequence). Looking up the rest from reference TRBV19 and TRBJ1-5 gives the full variable domain: DGGITQSPKYLFRKEGQNVTLSCEQNLNHDAMYWYRQDPGQGLRLIYYSQIVNDFQKGDIAEGYSVSREKKESFPLTVTSAQKNPTAFYLCASALGRNQPQHFGDGTRLSIL.

The rearrangement links TRBV13 to TRBJ1-3; D gene unclear. V was cut by 5 bases and J by 8 bases, with 16 bases left in between. The CDR3 is 14 residues long. Germline-derived CDR1 and CDR2 are PRHDT and FYEKMQ (reference sequence). The CDR3 sequence is CASSPRNRAYTIYF. DNA for the CDR3: TGTGCCAGCAGCCCACGTAATAGGGCTTACACCATATATTTT.

The rearrangement links TRBV28 to TRBJ1-5, with D possibly TRBD1 on 5 matching bases. The V and J ends lost 5 bases and 10 bases respectively, with 15 bases between them. The CDR3 has 13 residues. Germline V CDR1 and CDR2: MDHEN, SYDVKM. The CDR3 sequence: CASSTGDLFPQHF. DNA for the CDR3: TGTGCCAGCAGTACTGGGGACCTCTTCCCCCAGCATTTT.

The chain has TRBV18 and TRBJ2-2, with D possibly being TRBD1 (6 bases). Germline loops: CDR1 KGHSH, CDR2 LQKENI. The CDR3 is 14 residues long. Trimming took off 3 bases at V and 10 bases at J, with 15 bases between the two ends. CDR3 in amino acids: CASSPTTGTPELFF. The CDR3, as DNA: TGTGCCAGCTCACCGACCACAGGGACCCCGGAGCTGTTTTTT.

This clone was recorded once. This CDR3 is also generated by other DNA sequences in the sample. This chain joins TRBV5-6 and TRBJ1-2; D may be TRBD1 (6 bases). The CDR3 runs to 14 residues. Germline loops: CDR1 SGHDT, CDR2 YYEEEE. V was cut by 4 bases and J by 1 base, with 11 bases left in between. The CDR3 here is CASSLGQINYGYTF. The CDR3 nucleotides read TGTGCCAGCAGCCTTGGACAGATTAACTATGGCTACACCTTC.

V gene TRBV19 combines with J gene TRBJ1-5; perhaps TRBD1 as D (6 bases). The CDR3 is 15 residues long. Deletions cut 6 bases from V and 3 bases from J, with 15 bases between. In germline, CDR1 is LNHDA, CDR2 SQIVND (reference sequence). CDR3 nucleotide sequence: TGTGCCAGTAGATCGCGACAGGCCTTCAATCAGCCCCAGCATTTT. This gives the protein CASRSRQAFNQPQHF.

With regard to this clone: In the same sample, other DNA sequences code for this CDR3. The chain carries TRBV5-1 and TRBJ2-7; weak D call: TRBD1 (5 bases). The V end lost 0 bases, the J end lost 7 bases, and 11 bases lay between the germline ends. Germline V gives CDR1 SGHRS, CDR2 YFSETQ. The CDR3 consists of 13 residues. The DNA of the CDR3 is TGCGCCAGCAGCTTGGGTCAGGGCGGAGAGCAGTACTTC. It translates to CASSLGQGGEQYF.

The chain combines TRBV2 with TRBJ1-2; D gene ambiguous. CDR3 length: 14 amino acids. CDR1 and CDR2 (germline): SNHLY, FYNNEI. V was clipped by 6 bases and J by 5 bases, with 16 bases between them. This CDR3 is CASSLMVSGYGYTF. DNA of the CDR3: TGTGCCAGCAGCCTAATGGTGTCAGGTTATGGCTACACCTTC. Filled out from reference TRBV2 and TRBJ1-2, the complete variable domain reads EPEVTQTPSHQVTQMGQEVILRCVPISNHLYFYWYRQILGQKVEFLVSFYNNEISEKSEIFDDQFSVERPDGSNFTLKIRSTKLEDSAMYFCASSLMVSGYGYTFGSGTRLTVV.

This clone was seen once. The gene calls are TRBV27 and TRBJ1-4; TRBD1 is a possible D gene (6 bases). The germline CDR1 and CDR2 sequences are MNHEY and SMNVEV (reference sequence). This CDR3 is 18 amino acids long. Trimming pared 6 bases from V and 1 base from J, leaving 21 bases between. The CDR3 protein is CASRYRVAALETNEKLFF. The CDR3, as DNA: TGTGCCAGCAGGTACAGGGTGGCCGCGCTGGAAACTAATGAAAAACTGTTTTTT.

The rearrangement uses TRBV4-1 and TRBJ2-5, with 9 bases lining up with TRBD1. The CDR3 is made up of 16 amino acids. Germline V gives CDR1 MGHRA, CDR2 YSYEKL. V dropped 4 bases and J dropped 5; count of bases not matched to a gene: 11. The CDR3 loop is CASSPASIDRGETQYF. CDR3 DNA sequence: TGCGCCAGCAGCCCGGCCTCTATTGACAGGGGGGAGACCCAGTACTTC.

CDR3 bases: TGTGCCAGCAGCCAAAGCTTCCAGTCGCCCCAGCATTTT. This translates into CASSQSFQSPQHF. The chain is built from TRBV14 and TRBJ1-5, with D uncertain. Germline lookup yields CDR1 SGHDN and CDR2 FVKESK. The CDR3 length is 13 residues. With 2 bases removed from V and 9 bases from J, the gap between germline ends came to 11 bases.

This chain uses TRBV7-2 with TRBJ2-7; 14 bases line up with TRBD2. The CDR3 spans 13 residues. Trimming at V came to 5 bases and at J to 11 bases, leaving 5 bases not matched to a gene. Germline values: CDR1 SGHTA, CDR2 FQGNSA. This CDR3 is CASSLGTSGSKYF. The DNA of the CDR3 is TGTGCCAGCAGCCTCGGGACTAGCGGGAGTAAGTACTTC. The full variable domain, rest sourced from reference TRBV7-2 and TRBJ2-7, is GAGVSQSPSNKVTEKGKDVELRCDPISGHTALYWYRQSLGQGLEFLIYFQGNSAPDKSGLPSDRFSAERTGGSVSTLTIQRTQQEDSAVYLCASSLGTSGSKYFGPGTRLTVT.

The V gene is TRBV5-1, the J gene TRBJ2-5; D not certain. Germline V gene sequence: CDR1 SGHRS, CDR2 YFSETQ. This CDR3 has 13 residues. The V gene lost 3 bases and the J gene lost 1 base, with 7 bases spanning the gap. The CDR3 coding sequence is TGCGCCAGCAGCTGGCGTCCCCAAGAGACCCAGTACTTC. Translation: CASSWRPQETQYF.

V usage is TRBV10-3 and J usage is TRBJ1-2; 10 bases agree with TRBD1. In germline, CDR1 is ENHRY, CDR2 SYGVKD. V lost 3 bases, J lost 4 bases, and 2 bases stayed unmatched. The CDR3 runs to 14 residues. The CDR3 region is CAISEGTGAYGYTF. The DNA of the CDR3 is TGTGCCATCAGTGAAGGGACAGGGGCCTATGGCTACACCTTC.

The chain employs TRBV30 and TRBJ2-3; no clear D. The V gene lost 3 bases and the J gene lost 1 base, with 20 bases spanning the gap. In germline, CDR1 is GTSNPN, CDR2 SVGIG (reference sequence). The CDR3 is 17 amino acids. This CDR3 reads CAWSPPPTSPRTDTQYF. The CDR3 DNA reads TGTGCCTGGAGCCCTCCCCCGACTTCCCCGCGCACAGATACGCAGTATTTT.

The chain couples TRBV7-2 to TRBJ2-5; no clear D gene. Trimming left V 4 bases short and J 5 bases short, with 17 bases between. From germline, CDR1 is SGHTA and CDR2 FQGNSA. The length of the CDR3 is 15 residues. The CDR3 is CASSSAPRFGETQYF. In DNA form, the CDR3 reads TGTGCCAGCAGCTCAGCCCCCCGATTCGGGGAGACCCAGTACTTC.

This clone appeared once. The rearrangement joins TRBV19 to TRBJ1-1; 7 nucleotides align to TRBD1. This CDR3 is built from 19 residues. Germline values: CDR1 LNHDA, CDR2 SQIVND (reference sequence). V shed 1 base, J shed 3 bases, and the junction held 17 bases outside the gene matches. CDR3 DNA sequence: TGTGCCAGTAGTATAGGTTCCGGCAGGGGGGAAAAAGGGTACACTGAAGCTTTCTTT. Translation gives CASSIGSGRGEKGYTEAFF.

The V call is TRBV25-1, the J call TRBJ2-1, with D unclear. Germline V lookup: CDR1 MGHDK, CDR2 SYGVNS. Trimming shortened V by 6 bases and J by 10 bases, and 16 bases separated the two germline ends. CDR3 length: 13 residues. The CDR3 DNA reads TGTGCCAGCAGGCAGCCCGGCGTGGGCGAGCAGTTCTTC. Protein: CASRQPGVGEQFF. The full variable domain, its missing parts supplied by reference TRBV25-1 and TRBJ2-1, is EADIYQTPRYLVIGTGKKITLECSQTMGHDKMYWYQQDPGMELHLIHYSYGVNSTEKGDLSSESTVSRIRTEHFPLTLESARPSHTSQYLCASRQPGVGEQFFGPGTRLTVL.

The chain joins TRBV7-1 to TRBJ1-2; D remains ambiguous. TRBV7-1 is noted as an ORF with a role that remains uncertain. Trimming removed 4 bases from V and 1 base from J, with 13 bases in between. This CDR3 is built from 15 residues. The CDR3: CASSLDGRINYGYTF. The CDR3 region has the DNA TGTGCCAGCAGCTTAGATGGTCGGATTAACTATGGCTACACCTTC.

The gene calls are TRBV7-8 and TRBJ2-5; TRBD2 matches 11 bases. This CDR3 is built from 15 residues. V was pared by 2 bases and J by 4 bases, with 3 bases of the junction left unmatched. Germline V gene data show CDR1 as SGHVS and CDR2 as FQNEAQ. Written as DNA, the CDR3 is TGTGCCAGCAGCTTATATGGACTAGCGGGAGAGACCCAGTACTTC. It is translated as CASSLYGLAGETQYF.

This rearrangement joins TRBV5-4 to TRBJ1-6; D not resolved. Between the trimmed V and J ends, which lost 0 bases and 10 bases, there was a span of 8 bases. CDR1 and CDR2 (germline): SGHNT, YYREEE (reference sequence). The CDR3 spans 13 residues. The CDR3 coding sequence is TGTGCCAGCAGCTTGGAGACAAGCTCACCCCTCCACTTT. Translation gives CASSLETSSPLHF.

This clone was detected once. The chain combines TRBV19 with TRBJ2-2; no clear D. V lost 4 bases and J lost 1, with 10 bases in between. In germline, CDR1 is LNHDA, CDR2 SQIVND (reference sequence). The CDR3 sequence is 15 residues long. Here the CDR3 DNA reads TGTGCCAGTAGTAAGGGCCAGAGGAACACCGGGGAGCTGTTTTTT. This encodes CASSKGQRNTGELFF. The entire variable domain, with the rest obtained from reference TRBV19 and TRBJ2-2, is as follows: DGGITQSPKYLFRKEGQNVTLSCEQNLNHDAMYWYRQDPGQGLRLIYYSQIVNDFQKGDIAEGYSVSREKKESFPLTVTSAQKNPTAFYLCASSKGQRNTGELFFGEGSRLTVL.